The entry that follows covers one T cell receptor (beta chain) sequence. The data stem from a study of blood T cell repertoires in COVID-19. Study in general: Researchers got acute and convalescent COVID-19 samples from the United States, Italy and Spain. T cells, B-cell-depleted T cells, or PBMCs supplied cDNA or gDNA.

Profiling relied on immunoSEQ multiplex PCR, and the TCRdb table lists in-frame clones only, not all of them. The sample lists some 230,000 clones, 85% occurring once. The CDR3 covers 14 residues. The germline V gene encodes CDR1 MDHEN and CDR2 SYDVKM. Trimming removed 2 bases from V and 5 bases from J; junction bases left unmatched: 3. The clonotype originates from a man in his fifties who had recovered from COVID-19. Sample: peripheral blood. V gene TRBV28 combines with J gene TRBJ1-3, with 7 bases lining up with TRBD1. CDR3 residues: CASSLLGQRNTIYF. The CDR3 DNA is TGTGCCAGCAGTTTACTGGGACAGCGAAACACCATATATTTT.